The TCR beta chain described here comes from a study of blood T cell repertoires in COVID-19. This table comes from immunoSEQ multiplex PCR, and its TCRdb copy is limited to in-frame clones, with some not included. The sample includes some 220,000 clones, about three quarters of them seen just once. Trimming removed 4 bases at V and 2 bases at J, with 14 bases between. This CDR3 contains 14 residues. Germline V gives CDR1 SQVTM, CDR2 ANQGSEA. V and J are TRBV29-1 and TRBJ2-5, with a tentative D call TRBD2 (6 bases). The TCR comes from a woman in her 70s with acute or convalescent COVID-19. The sample was peripheral blood. The chain's CDR3 is CSVVRGTSQETQYF. The DNA of the CDR3 is TGCAGCGTTGTTAGAGGGACTTCGCAAGAGACCCAGTACTTC.